The 32 T cell receptor beta chains in this list originate from one sample, sequenced in a study of CD8 T cells in Susac syndrome. Random hexamers served to reverse transcribe roughly 0.45 to 1 ug RNA. TCRdb ran MiXCR on the immunoSEQ multiplex PCR reads and lists one entry per CDR3 protein. Found here are roughly 200,000 distinct CDR3 sequences, around 90% of them singletons; the top ten hold around 0.1%. The specimen was CD4+ T cells from PBMCs. The receptors derive from a human donor with Susac syndrome.

In this sample, this clonotype turned up a few times. CDR3 DNA: TGCGCCAGCAATCCCGACGGGACCACCTACGAGCAGTACTTC. Translation: CASNPDGTTYEQYF. V is TRBV5-1 and J is TRBJ2-7, with D perhaps matching TRBD1 or TRBD2 (5 bases each). CDR1 and CDR2 from the germline V gene are SGHRS and YFSETQ. V lost 6 bases and J lost 2, with 15 bases in between. The CDR3 has 14 amino acids.

This clonotype showed up just once. V usage is TRBV6-1 and J usage is TRBJ2-1; 14 bases align to TRBD2. The CDR3 runs to 18 residues. The V segment lost 4 bases and the J segment 8 bases; nucleotides outside the gene matches: 13. CDR1 is MNHNS and CDR2 is SASEGT in the germline V gene. The CDR3 DNA reads TGTGCCAGCAGTGCAGCCTCCGGGACTAGCGGGAGTTGGGATGAGCAGTTCTTC. Translation gives CASSAASGTSGSWDEQFF.

CDR3 region: CASSSQPTSGRDNEQFF. The CDR3 nucleotides read TGCGCCAGCAGCTCTCAACCGACTAGCGGGAGGGACAATGAGCAGTTCTTC. This sequence joins TRBV5-1 and TRBJ2-1; the match to TRBD2 covers 14 bases. Germline CDR1 SGHRS, CDR2 YFSETQ. The V and J ends lost 3 bases and 5 bases, in that order; junction bases with no gene match: 7. This CDR3 is built from 17 residues. Combining the CDR3 with reference TRBV5-1 and TRBJ2-1 gives the whole variable domain KAGVTQTPRYLIKTRGQQVTLSCSPISGHRSVSWYQQTPGQGLQFLFEYFSETQRNKGNFPGRFSGRQFSNSRSEMNVSTLELGDSALYLCASSSQPTSGRDNEQFFGPGTRLTVL.

The chain links TRBV6-5 to TRBJ2-3; 7 bases are shared with TRBD1. CDR1 is MNHEY and CDR2 is SVGAGI in the germline V gene. The CDR3 length is 15 residues. The V gene end was trimmed by 5 bases and the J gene end by 5 bases; junction bases not matched to a gene: 10. Written as DNA, the CDR3 is TGTGCCAGCAGTCAAACAGGGGTTTTCGGAGATACGCAGTATTTT. This codes for CASSQTGVFGDTQYF.

The chain carries TRBV5-1 and TRBJ2-1, with 11 nucleotides matching TRBD2. Losses at the gene ends were 0 bases for V and 4 bases for J; bases not matched to a gene: 9. Germline V gene sequence: CDR1 SGHRS, CDR2 YFSETQ. The length of the CDR3 is 18 residues. CDR3 residues: CASSLDPLAGAPYNEQFF. DNA of the CDR3: TGCGCCAGCAGCTTGGACCCACTAGCGGGGGCTCCTTACAATGAGCAGTTCTTC.

The chain couples TRBV25-1 to TRBJ2-1; no reliable D call. Trimming took 7 bases from V and 8 from J, leaving 9 bases between them. This CDR3 is built from 11 residues. In germline, CDR1 is MGHDK, CDR2 SYGVNS. The chain's CDR3 is CASTKRYEQFF. CDR3 nucleotides: TGTGCCAGCACCAAGAGGTATGAGCAGTTCTTC.

This CDR3 is CATLGTGDLYTEAFF. CDR3 DNA: TGTGCCACCCTCGGGACAGGGGACCTCTACACTGAAGCTTTCTTT. This chain uses TRBV19 with TRBJ1-1; 10 bases match TRBD1. J lost 3 bases, V lost 10 bases, and 11 bases had no gene match. Germline V gene lookup returns CDR1 LNHDA and CDR2 SQIVND (reference sequence). CDR3 length: 15 amino acids. Drawing the rest from reference TRBV19 and TRBJ1-1, the complete variable domain is DGGITQSPKYLFRKEGQNVTLSCEQNLNHDAMYWYRQDPGQGLRLIYYSQIVNDFQKGDIAEGYSVSREKKESFPLTVTSAQKNPTAFYLCATLGTGDLYTEAFFGQGTRLTVV.

This clonotype showed up just once. The chain couples TRBV20-1 to TRBJ2-1; 7 bases align to TRBD2. Germline CDR1 DFQATT, CDR2 SNEGSKA (reference sequence). The CDR3 is made up of 15 amino acids. V shed 1 base and J 3 bases; nucleotides not matched to a gene: 6. The CDR3 nucleotides read TGCAGTGCTAGAGCCCGGGACTATAACTACAATGAGCAGTTCTTC. This encodes CSARARDYNYNEQFF.

J is TRBJ2-3 and V is TRBV28; D is uncertain. The germline CDR1 and CDR2 sequences are MDHEN and SYDVKM. V lost 8 bases to trimming and J lost 5 bases, with 14 bases between them. The CDR3 runs to 13 residues. The chain's CDR3 is CASGLPPIDTQYF. In DNA, the CDR3 is TGTGCCAGCGGCCTCCCCCCAATAGATACGCAGTATTTT.

The rearrangement links TRBV2 to TRBJ2-7; 8 bases are shared with TRBD1. The junction had 10 bases not matched to a gene; V was cut back by 5 bases and J by 4 bases. Germline CDR1 reads SNHLY; CDR2 reads FYNNEI. The CDR3 runs to 15 residues. The chain's CDR3 is CASSPGTGIAYEQYF. Here the CDR3 DNA reads TGTGCCAGCAGTCCCGGGACAGGCATCGCGTACGAGCAGTACTTC.

V is TRBV2 and J is TRBJ2-4, with D maybe TRBD2 (5 bases). The germline V and J ends were trimmed by 3 bases and 0 bases, with 6 bases remaining between them. The CDR3 extends over 14 amino acids. Germline CDR1 SNHLY, CDR2 FYNNEI. The CDR3: CASSEEVAKNIQYF. CDR3 DNA: TGTGCCAGCAGTGAGGAGGTAGCCAAAAACATTCAGTACTTC. The whole variable domain, remainder taken from reference TRBV2 and TRBJ2-4, is EPEVTQTPSHQVTQMGQEVILRCVPISNHLYFYWYRQILGQKVEFLVSFYNNEISEKSEIFDDQFSVERPDGSNFTLKIRSTKLEDSAMYFCASSEEVAKNIQYFGAGTRLSVL.

This chain joins TRBV12-3 or TRBV12-4 and TRBJ1-2; D perhaps matches TRBD1 (6 bases). V was shortened by 7 bases and J by 3 bases, with 15 bases between the two germline ends. The CDR3 covers 14 residues. CDR3 residues: CASTTGTSYYGYTF. CDR3 sequence (DNA): TGTGCCAGCACCACCGGGACATCTTACTATGGCTACACCTTC.

The CDR3 DNA reads as TGCAGCGTTATAGGACAGGGACACTATGGCTACACCTTC. Encoded protein: CSVIGQGHYGYTF. The V call is TRBV29-1, the J call TRBJ1-2; the match to TRBD1 covers 8 bases. Looked up from germline, CDR1 is SQVTM and CDR2 is ANQGSEA. The J segment lost 3 bases and the V segment lost 5 bases, leaving 5 bases of the junction unmatched. The CDR3 covers 13 residues.

The V and J genes are TRBV29-1 and TRBJ1-2, with D possibly matching TRBD1 (5 bases). Germline V gene sequence: CDR1 SQVTM, CDR2 ANQGSEA. CDR3 length: 11 residues. Trimming took 5 bases from V and 8 from J, leaving 12 bases between them. CDR3 region: CSVLRGDGYTF. In DNA, the CDR3 is TGCAGCGTTCTGAGGGGCGACGGCTACACCTTC.

The chain carries TRBV6-5 and TRBJ2-7; D is unresolved. Germline assignment: CDR1 MNHEY and CDR2 SVGAGI. V lost 5 bases, J lost 3 bases, and 8 bases lay in between. The length of the CDR3 is 12 residues. CDR3 DNA: TGTGCCAGCAGTGGGTTGCACTACGAGCAGTACTTC. Translating it yields CASSGLHYEQYF.

This chain uses TRBV3-1 with TRBJ1-1; D uncertain. Germline CDR1 and CDR2: LGHDT and YNNKEL (reference sequence). The CDR3 runs 14 residues. Trimming took off 1 base at V and 4 bases at J, with 10 bases between the two ends. CDR3 sequence reads: CASSQAGQSTEAFF. In nucleotides, the CDR3 is TGTGCCAGCAGCCAAGCTGGGCAGAGCACTGAAGCTTTCTTT.

V usage is TRBV24-1 and J usage is TRBJ2-1; 9 bases agree with TRBD1. CDR1 and CDR2 from the germline V gene are KGHDR and SFDVKD. This CDR3 has 14 amino acids. After removal of 12 bases from V and 8 bases from J, the junction contained 13 bases not matched to a gene. The CDR3 protein is CAVQKTGGVHEQFF. Here the CDR3 DNA reads TGTGCCGTCCAAAAAACAGGGGGCGTTCATGAGCAGTTCTTC.

The CDR3 region has the DNA TGTGCCTGGAGTCCAACTAGCGGGGGAATTCGGGATACGCAGTATTTT. It yields the protein CAWSPTSGGIRDTQYF. The V gene is TRBV30, the J gene TRBJ2-3; 11 positions agree with TRBD2. V lost 2 bases, J lost 6 bases, and 10 bases stayed unmatched. Germline CDR1 GTSNPN, CDR2 SVGIG (reference sequence). The CDR3 contains 16 residues.

The genes are TRBV5-1 and TRBJ2-1; 8 bases fit TRBD2. The CDR3 is 15 amino acids. CDR1 and CDR2 from the germline V gene are SGHRS and YFSETQ. The junction had 3 bases not matched to a gene; V was cut back by 2 bases and J by 2 bases. The CDR3 here is CASSFQRGPYNEQFF. CDR3 bases: TGCGCCAGCAGCTTTCAGCGGGGGCCCTACAATGAGCAGTTCTTC.

The chain uses TRBV4-2 and TRBJ2-5; 8 bases align to TRBD2. This CDR3 is 15 amino acids long. The germline V gene has CDR1 LGHNA and CDR2 YNFKEQ. With 0 bases clipped from V and 5 bases from J, the junction kept 5 bases outside the gene matches. The CDR3 nucleotides are TGTGCCAGCAGCCAAGATCGGGGGGGCCATGAGACCCAGTACTTC. It is translated as CASSQDRGGHETQYF.

V is TRBV5-4 and J is TRBJ2-1; the D is unclear. Germline V gives CDR1 SGHNT, CDR2 YYREEE (reference sequence). Trimming shortened V by 0 bases and J by 0 bases, and 7 bases separated the two germline ends. CDR3 length: 15 amino acids. The CDR3 DNA follows: TGTGCCAGCAGCTTGGACGTAAACTCCTACAATGAGCAGTTCTTC. Its protein is CASSLDVNSYNEQFF. Looking up the rest from reference TRBV5-4 and TRBJ2-1 gives the full variable domain: ETGVTQSPTHLIKTRGQQVTLRCSSQSGHNTVSWYQQALGQGPQFIFQYYREEENGRGNFPPRFSGLQFPNYSSELNVNALELDDSALYLCASSLDVNSYNEQFFGPGTRLTVL.

J is TRBJ1-2 and V is TRBV7-2; D not resolved. CDR3 size: 14 residues. CDR1 and CDR2 (germline): SGHTA, FQGNSA. V was cut by 4 bases and J by 4 bases, with 13 bases left in between. The CDR3 region is CASSWHSGLYGYTF. The CDR3 coding sequence is TGTGCCAGCAGCTGGCACTCAGGACTCTATGGCTACACCTTC.

This chain uses TRBV6-1 with TRBJ2-7; perhaps TRBD2 as D (6 bases). The V end lost 4 bases, the J end lost 5 bases, and 12 bases lay between the germline ends. The CDR3 totals 13 residues. Germline V CDR1 and CDR2: MNHNS, SASEGT. CDR3 DNA: TGTGCCAGCAGTGTTGGAGGGAACCACGAGCAGTACTTC. It is translated as CASSVGGNHEQYF.

This clonotype occurred once. This chain joins TRBV7-3 and TRBJ1-2; D not resolved. Germline V gene lookup returns CDR1 SGHTA and CDR2 FQGTGA. This CDR3 has 13 residues. V was shortened by 2 bases and J by 4 bases, with 8 bases between the two germline ends. The DNA of the CDR3 is TGTGCCAGCAGCTTACTTCCAGCCTATGGCTACACCTTC. Its protein is CASSLLPAYGYTF. The full variable domain, its missing parts supplied by reference TRBV7-3 and TRBJ1-2, is GAGVSQTPSNKVTEKGKYVELRCDPISGHTALYWYRQSLGQGPEFLIYFQGTGAADDSGLPNDRFFAVRPEGSVSTLKIQRTERGDSAVYLCASSLLPAYGYTFGSGTRLTVV.

This chain uses TRBV3-1 with TRBJ2-3; 7 nucleotides match TRBD2. The CDR3 totals 14 residues. V trimming: 6 bases; J trimming: 3 bases; junction bases outside the gene matches: 6. Germline-derived CDR1 and CDR2 are LGHDT and YNNKEL (reference sequence). The chain's CDR3 is CASSREGGTDTQYF. The CDR3 coding sequence is TGTGCCAGCAGTAGGGAGGGAGGGACAGATACGCAGTATTTT.

This clonotype was observed once. This CDR3 reads CASSLEYAGANVLTF. Written as DNA, the CDR3 is TGTGCCAGCAGTTTAGAGTATGCTGGGGCCAACGTCCTGACTTTC. The chain carries TRBV12-3 or TRBV12-4 and TRBJ2-6; no clear D. The CDR3 length is 15 residues. Deletions cut 1 base from V and 2 bases from J, with 6 bases between.

The rearrangement joins TRBV12-3 or TRBV12-4 to TRBJ1-1; D is unresolved. The CDR3 consists of 13 residues. V lost 7 bases, J lost 1 base, and 10 bases lay in between. CDR3 sequence reads: CASTTGPNTEAFF. The CDR3 DNA follows: TGTGCCAGCACCACCGGACCGAACACTGAAGCTTTCTTT.

The V gene is TRBV19, the J gene TRBJ2-1; 8 nucleotides agree with TRBD2. The CDR3 has 15 amino acids. V shed 4 bases and J 9 bases; nucleotides not matched to a gene: 11. Germline V gives CDR1 LNHDA, CDR2 SQIVND (reference sequence). The CDR3 DNA follows: TGTGCCAGTAGTAATAGTAGAGCGGGAGTTACTGAGCAGTTCTTC. Translation: CASSNSRAGVTEQFF.

This chain links TRBV25-1 with TRBJ1-2; D gene ambiguous. Germline values: CDR1 MGHDK, CDR2 SYGVNS. The CDR3 is 14 amino acids. Trimming took off 1 base at V and 1 base at J, with 7 bases between the two ends. The CDR3 protein is CASSESGYNYGYTF. CDR3 DNA: TGTGCCAGCAGTGAATCAGGTTATAACTATGGCTACACCTTC.

The chain carries TRBV28 and TRBJ1-4; 7 nucleotides match TRBD1. After removal of 9 bases from V and 7 bases from J, the junction contained 11 bases not matched to a gene. Germline CDR1 and CDR2: MDHEN and SYDVKM. The CDR3 consists of 14 residues. The CDR3 reads CASRRGGGVEKLFF. In DNA form, the CDR3 reads TGTGCCAGTAGGCGGGGAGGGGGCGTTGAAAAACTGTTTTTT.

The rearrangement uses TRBV30 and TRBJ2-7, with D perhaps matching TRBD2 (5 bases). The CDR3 runs to 13 residues. Germline lookup yields CDR1 GTSNPN and CDR2 SVGIG (reference sequence). Trimming shortened V by 4 bases and J by 0 bases, and 10 bases separated the two germline ends. The CDR3 DNA reads as TGTGCCTGGACTATAGGGAGCTCCTACGAGCAGTACTTC. Its translation is CAWTIGSSYEQYF.

This chain links TRBV5-1 with TRBJ1-3, with a possible D match to TRBD1 (5 bases). This CDR3 region has 14 residues. Germline V gene sequence: CDR1 SGHRS, CDR2 YFSETQ. The germline V and J ends were trimmed by 4 bases and 6 bases, with 14 bases remaining between them. CDR3 protein: CASSPGTAENTIYF. CDR3 bases: TGCGCCAGCAGCCCGGGGACGGCCGAAAACACCATATATTTT.